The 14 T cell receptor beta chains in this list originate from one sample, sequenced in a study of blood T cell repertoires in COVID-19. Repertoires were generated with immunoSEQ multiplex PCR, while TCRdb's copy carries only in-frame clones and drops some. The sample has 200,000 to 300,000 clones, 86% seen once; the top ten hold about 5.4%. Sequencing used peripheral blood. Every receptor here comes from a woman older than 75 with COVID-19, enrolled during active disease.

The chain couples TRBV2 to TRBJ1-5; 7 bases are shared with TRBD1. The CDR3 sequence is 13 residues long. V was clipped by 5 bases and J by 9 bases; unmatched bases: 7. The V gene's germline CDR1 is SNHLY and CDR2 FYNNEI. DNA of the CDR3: TGTGCCAGCAGTAGTCAGGGGGTCCGGCCCCAGCATTTT. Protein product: CASSSQGVRPQHF.

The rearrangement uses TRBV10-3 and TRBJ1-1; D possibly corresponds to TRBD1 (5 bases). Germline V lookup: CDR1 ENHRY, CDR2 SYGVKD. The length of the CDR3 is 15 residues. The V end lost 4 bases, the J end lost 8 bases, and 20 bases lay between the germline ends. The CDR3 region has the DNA TGTGCCATCAGTGTAGGAGGGACGGCTCGTGTGGAAGCTTTCTTT. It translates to CAISVGGTARVEAFF.

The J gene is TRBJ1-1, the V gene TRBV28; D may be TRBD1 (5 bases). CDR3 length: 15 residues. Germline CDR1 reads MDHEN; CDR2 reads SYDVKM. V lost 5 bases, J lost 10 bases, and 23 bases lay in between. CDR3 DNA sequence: TGTGCCAGCAGTGAGACAACCCGGGACTCCGGTGTAGCTTTCTTT. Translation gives CASSETTRDSGVAFF.

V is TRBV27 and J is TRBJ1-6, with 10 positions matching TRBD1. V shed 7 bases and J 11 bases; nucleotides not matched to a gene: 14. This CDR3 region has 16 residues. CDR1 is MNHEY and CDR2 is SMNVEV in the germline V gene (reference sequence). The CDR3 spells CASKDRGRFSGTPLHF. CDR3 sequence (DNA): TGTGCCAGCAAAGACAGGGGGCGCTTCAGTGGGACACCCCTCCACTTT.

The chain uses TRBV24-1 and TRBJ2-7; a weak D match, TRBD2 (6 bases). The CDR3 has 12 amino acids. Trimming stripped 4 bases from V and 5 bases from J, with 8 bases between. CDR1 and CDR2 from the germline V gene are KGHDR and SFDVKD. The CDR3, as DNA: TGTGCCACCAGTGAAGGAGGGAACGAGCAGTACTTC. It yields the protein CATSEGGNEQYF.

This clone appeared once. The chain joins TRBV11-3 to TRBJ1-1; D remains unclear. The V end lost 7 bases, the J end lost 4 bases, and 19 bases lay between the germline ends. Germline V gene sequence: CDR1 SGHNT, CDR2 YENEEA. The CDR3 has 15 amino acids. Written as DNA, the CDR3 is TGTGCCAGCACCTTCTTCCCCGACACCCCCACTGAAGCTTTCTTT. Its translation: CASTFFPDTPTEAFF.

The CDR3 protein is CASSESAGTVYNSPLHF. For the CDR3, the DNA is TGCGCCAGCAGTGAGTCAGCCGGGACAGTCTATAATTCACCCCTCCACTTT. V usage is TRBV10-2 and J usage is TRBJ1-6, with TRBD1 matching over 7 bases. The CDR3 loop spans 17 amino acids. Per the germline V gene, CDR1 is WSHSY and CDR2 is SAAADI. J was trimmed by 3 bases and V by 0 bases; bases with no gene match: 5.

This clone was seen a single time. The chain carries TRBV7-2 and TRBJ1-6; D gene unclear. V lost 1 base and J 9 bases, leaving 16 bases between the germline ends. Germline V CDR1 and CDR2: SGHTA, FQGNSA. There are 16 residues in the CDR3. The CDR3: CASSLGSQVKSSPLHF. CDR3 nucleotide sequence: TGTGCCAGCAGCTTAGGTTCGCAGGTGAAATCTTCACCCCTCCACTTT.

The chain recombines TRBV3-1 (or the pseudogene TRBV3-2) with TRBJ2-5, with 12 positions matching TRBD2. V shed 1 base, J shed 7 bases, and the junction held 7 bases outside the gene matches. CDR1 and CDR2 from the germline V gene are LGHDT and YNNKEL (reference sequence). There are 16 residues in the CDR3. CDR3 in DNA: TGTGCCAGCAGCCAAGGTCTAGCGGGGGGGCCTGGGACCCAGTACTTC. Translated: CASSQGLAGGPGTQYF.

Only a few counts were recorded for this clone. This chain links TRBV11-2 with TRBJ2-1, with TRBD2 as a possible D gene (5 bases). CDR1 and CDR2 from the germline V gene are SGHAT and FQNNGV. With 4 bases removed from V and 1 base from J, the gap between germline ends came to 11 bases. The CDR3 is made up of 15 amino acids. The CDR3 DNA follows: TGTGCCAGCAGCTCCGGAGGCGGATCCTACAATGAGCAGTTCTTC. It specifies CASSSGGGSYNEQFF.

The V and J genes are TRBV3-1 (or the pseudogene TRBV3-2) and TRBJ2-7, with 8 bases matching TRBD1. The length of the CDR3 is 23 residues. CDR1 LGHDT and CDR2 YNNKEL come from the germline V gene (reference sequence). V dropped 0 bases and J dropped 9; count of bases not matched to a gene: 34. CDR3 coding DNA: TGTGCCAGCAGCCAAGATGGAGGACAGGGACCCCGACCATTATATACGAGTGGGGGCCGGCAGTACTTC. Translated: CASSQDGGQGPRPLYTSGGRQYF.

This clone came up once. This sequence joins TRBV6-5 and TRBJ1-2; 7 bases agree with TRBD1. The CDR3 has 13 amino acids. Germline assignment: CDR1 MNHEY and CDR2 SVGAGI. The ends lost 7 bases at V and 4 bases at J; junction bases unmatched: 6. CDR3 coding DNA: TGTGCCAGCAAAAATGCAGGGGGCTATGGCTACACCTTC. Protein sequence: CASKNAGGYGYTF.

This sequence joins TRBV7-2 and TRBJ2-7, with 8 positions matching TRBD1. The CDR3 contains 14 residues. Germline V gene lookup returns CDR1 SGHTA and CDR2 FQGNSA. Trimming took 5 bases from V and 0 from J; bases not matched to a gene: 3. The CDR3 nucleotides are TGTGCCAGCAGCCCCAGGGGGCCCTCCTACGAGCAGTACTTC. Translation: CASSPRGPSYEQYF. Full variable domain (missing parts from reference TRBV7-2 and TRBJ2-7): GAGVSQSPSNKVTEKGKDVELRCDPISGHTALYWYRQSLGQGLEFLIYFQGNSAPDKSGLPSDRFSAERTGGSVSTLTIQRTQQEDSAVYLCASSPRGPSYEQYFGPGTRLTVT.

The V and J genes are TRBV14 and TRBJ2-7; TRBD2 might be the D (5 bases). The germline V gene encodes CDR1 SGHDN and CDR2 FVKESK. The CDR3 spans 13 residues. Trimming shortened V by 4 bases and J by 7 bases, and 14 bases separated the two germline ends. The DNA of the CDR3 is TGTGCCAGCAGCCCGTTCGGGGTTAGGGAGCAGTACGTC. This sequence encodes CASSPFGVREQYV.